This T cell receptor beta chain was obtained from a study of T cell responses to AZD1222 COVID-19 vaccine. About the research overall: Second-dose intervals of approximately 4 or approximately 12 weeks were pooled.

V lost 4 bases, J lost 0 bases, and 2 bases stayed unmatched. The germline V gene has CDR1 LGHDT and CDR2 YNNKEL (reference sequence). CDR3 length equals 14 residues. TCRdb keeps only in-frame clones here, not all; method: immunoSEQ multiplex PCR. Here the sample spans about 82,000 clones, roughly nine tenths being singletons. On this clone: Antigen specificity is unknown.

Study results and caveats: Just a handful of people given AZD1222 tested seropositive at baseline. Nearly half of the spike-specific TCRs reportedly recognize variant regions that carry no mutations.

The sequencing here drew on peripheral blood, taken on day 0 of AZD1222 vaccination. The chain couples TRBV3-1 (or the pseudogene TRBV3-2) to TRBJ1-1, with 7 bases fitting TRBD1. This sequence was found in an adult in good health. The CDR3, as DNA: TGTGCCAGCAGCCTACAGGGGATGAACACTGAAGCTTTCTTT. Translating gives CASSLQGMNTEAFF.